This TCR beta chain was documented in a study of CD8 T cells in ankylosing spondylitis. General study findings and limits: Before this, some motif variants had been reported in reactive arthritis synovial fluid and blood. Matched ankylosing spondylitis synovial fluid reportedly contained a significantly enriched population of disease-linked clones. It appeared that ankylosing spondylitis blood was characterized by a TCR beta motif of about 8 highly homologous variants.

The V gene lost 0 bases and the J gene lost 9 bases, with 13 bases spanning the gap. In germline, CDR1 is LGHNA, CDR2 YSLEER. The CDR3 covers 14 residues. The authors made TCR beta libraries by quantitative 5'-RACE with molecular barcodes. TCRdb re-called the 5' RACE reads through MiXCR, storing one row per CDR3 protein. The table includes about 190,000 distinct CDR3 sequences, 13% detected once. This clonotype came up many times. The antigen is undetermined. Sequenced material: blood, either unsorted or a sorted T cell fraction (not recorded which). The chain links TRBV4-3 to TRBJ2-3; unclear D gene. The TCR was taken from a female donor with ankylosing spondylitis or in good health (not recorded which). CDR3 region: CASSQDRNLGTQYF. In DNA, the CDR3 is TGCGCCAGCAGCCAAGATAGGAACCTGGGCACGCAGTATTTT.